This TCR beta chain was captured in a study of blood T cell repertoires in COVID-19. Repertoires were generated with immunoSEQ multiplex PCR, while TCRdb's copy carries only in-frame clones and drops some. There are 180,000 or so clones in the sample; roughly 83% occur only once, and 10% to 15% lies in the top ten. The sequenced sample was PBMCs or T cells enriched from blood (not recorded which). The clonotype was recovered from a woman aged 55-69 years who had recovered from COVID-19.

The CDR3 here is CASSWGLAGVYDTQYF. In DNA form, the CDR3 reads TGCGCCAGCAGCTGGGGCCTAGCGGGGGTGTACGATACGCAGTATTTT. This chain connects TRBV5-1 to TRBJ2-3; TRBD2 aligns across 10 bases. Trimming cost V 3 bases and J 6 bases; bases outside gene matches: 10. This CDR3 is built from 16 residues. Germline lookup yields CDR1 SGHRS and CDR2 YFSETQ.